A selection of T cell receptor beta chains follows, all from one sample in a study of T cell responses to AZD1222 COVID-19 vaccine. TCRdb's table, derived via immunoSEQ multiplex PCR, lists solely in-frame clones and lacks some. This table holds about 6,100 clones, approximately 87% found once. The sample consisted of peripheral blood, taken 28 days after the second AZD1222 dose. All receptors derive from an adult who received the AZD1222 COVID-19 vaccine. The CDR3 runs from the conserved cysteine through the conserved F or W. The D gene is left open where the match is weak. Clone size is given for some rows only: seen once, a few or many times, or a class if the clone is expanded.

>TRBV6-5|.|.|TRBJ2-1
TGTGCCATCAGACCCTACAGGGCCACGGACAATGAGCAGTTCTTC
CAIRPYRATDNEQFF
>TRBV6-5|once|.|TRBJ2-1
TGTGCCAGCAGTATGACCAACAATGAGCAGTTCTTC
CASSMTNNEQFF
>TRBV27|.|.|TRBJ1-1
TGTGCCAGCAGTTTAAAGGGTAACACTGAAGCTTTCTTT
CASSLKGNTEAFF
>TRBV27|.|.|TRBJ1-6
TGTGCCAGCAGGGTGGGGTACAGCAGAAATTCACCCCTCCACTTT
CASRVGYSRNSPLHF
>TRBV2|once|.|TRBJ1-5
TGTGCCAGCAGTGACGCTGCTGCCTATAGCAATCAGCCCCAGCATTTT
CASSDAAAYSNQPQHF
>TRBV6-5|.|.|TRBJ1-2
TGTGCCAGCAGCTCCCCCCTGGGGTCAGGAACTGGCTACACCTTC
CASSSPLGSGTGYTF
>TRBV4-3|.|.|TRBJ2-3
TGCGCCAGCAGCCAAGAAATTCGGAGCCATACGCAGTATTTT
CASSQEIRSHTQYF
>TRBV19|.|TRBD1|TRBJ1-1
TGTGCCAGTAGTACCTCGGACAGGGGAGACACTGAAGCTTTCTTT
CASSTSDRGDTEAFF
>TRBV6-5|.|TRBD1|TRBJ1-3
TGTGCCAGCAGTTACCGACCAGGGGGGACTGGAAACACCATATATTTT
CASSYRPGGTGNTIYF
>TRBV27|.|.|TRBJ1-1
TGTGCCAGCAGCTCCAGGAAGGGGGTGAACACTGAAGCTTTCTTT
CASSSRKGVNTEAFF
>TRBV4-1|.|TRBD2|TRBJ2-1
TGCGCCAGCAGCCAAGATGGACTAGCGATCACCTACAATGAGCAGTTCTTC
CASSQDGLAITYNEQFF
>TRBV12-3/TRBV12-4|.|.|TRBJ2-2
TGTGCCACCCGGCTACTGGAAACCGGGGAGCTGTTTTTT
CATRLLETGELFF
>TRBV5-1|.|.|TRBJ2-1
TGCGCCAGCACGGGTAACTCCTACAATGAGCAGTTCTTC
CASTGNSYNEQFF
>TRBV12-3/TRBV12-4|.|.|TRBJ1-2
TGTGCCAGCAGTTTAGGACAGTACCATGGCTACACCTTC
CASSLGQYHGYTF
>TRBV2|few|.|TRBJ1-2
TGTGCCAGCAGCGAGGGCCTCTATGGCTACACCTTC
CASSEGLYGYTF
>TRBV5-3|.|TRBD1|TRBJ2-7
TGTGCCAGAAGCGTAGACAGGGCCCACCTCTCCTACGAGCAGTACTTC
CARSVDRAHLSYEQYF
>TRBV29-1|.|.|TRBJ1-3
TGCAGCGTTCGGGGGGGCAGCTCTGGAAACACCATATATTTT
CSVRGGSSGNTIYF
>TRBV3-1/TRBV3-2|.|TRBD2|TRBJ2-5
TGTGCCAGCAGCCAGTGGACTAGCGGCCAAGAGACCCAGTACTTC
CASSQWTSGQETQYF
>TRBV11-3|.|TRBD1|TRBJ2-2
TGTGCCGTGAGGGGGCGAAACACCGGGGAGCTGTTTTTT
CAVRGRNTGELFF
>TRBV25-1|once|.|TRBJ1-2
TGTGCCAGCAGTGATTCGGCAGAGCTAGGTTTTAACTATGGCTACACCTTC
CASSDSAELGFNYGYTF
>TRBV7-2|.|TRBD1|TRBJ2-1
TGTGCCAGCAGCTTAGGGGGACAGGGCCTTGAGCAGTTCTTC
CASSLGGQGLEQFF
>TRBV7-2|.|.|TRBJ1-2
TGTGCCAGCAGCCCGATTGGGGCAGCCTATGGCTACACCTTC
CASSPIGAAYGYTF
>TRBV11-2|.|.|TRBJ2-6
TGTGCCAGCAGCTTAGATCTACAACACTCTGGGGCCAACGTCCTGACTTTC
CASSLDLQHSGANVLTF
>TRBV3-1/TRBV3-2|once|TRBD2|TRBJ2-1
TGTGCCAGCAGCCAAGTAATTGATAGCGGGAGTGATGAGCAGTTCTTC
CASSQVIDSGSDEQFF
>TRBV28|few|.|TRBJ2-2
TGTGCCAGCAGTTTCAGGACCGGGGAGCTGTTTTTT
CASSFRTGELFF